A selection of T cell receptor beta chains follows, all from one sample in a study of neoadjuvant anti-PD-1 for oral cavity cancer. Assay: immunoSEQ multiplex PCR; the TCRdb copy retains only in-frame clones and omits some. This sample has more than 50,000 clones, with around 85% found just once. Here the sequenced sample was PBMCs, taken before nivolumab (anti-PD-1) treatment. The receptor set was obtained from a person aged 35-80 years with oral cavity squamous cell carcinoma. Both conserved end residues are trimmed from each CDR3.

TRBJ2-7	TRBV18	ASSHGTGTYEQY
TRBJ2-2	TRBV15	ATSRKSGYTGELF
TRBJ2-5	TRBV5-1	ASSDPGLAGGSSSRN
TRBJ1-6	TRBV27	ASSLIANNSPLH
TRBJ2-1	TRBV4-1	ASTDSGSSFQF
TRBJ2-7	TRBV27	ASRTDSNRYEQY
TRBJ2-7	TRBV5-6	ASSLVGRSSYEQY
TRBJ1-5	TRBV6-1	ASSEAGGTGQPQH
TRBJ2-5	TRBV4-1	ASSQDPRGRETQY
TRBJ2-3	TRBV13	ASSPQGQSTDTQY
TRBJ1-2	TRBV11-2	ASSLDNPTGTSNYGYT
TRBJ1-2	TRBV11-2	ASFGGDGYT
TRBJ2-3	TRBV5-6	ASSRLAGQSTDTQY
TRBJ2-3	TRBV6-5	ASSYGLATDTQY
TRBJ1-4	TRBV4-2	ASSPRDGINEKLF
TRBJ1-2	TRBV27	ASSFDRAGGYT
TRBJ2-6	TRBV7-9	ASSLGGAGANVLT
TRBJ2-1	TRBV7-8	ASRRDRVMTRTYNEQF
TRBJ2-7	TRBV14	ASSPGLAGPYEQY
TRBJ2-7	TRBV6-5	ASTPGSAYEQY
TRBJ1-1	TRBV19	ASIQVSNTEAF
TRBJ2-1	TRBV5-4	ASSSGTGVYNEQF
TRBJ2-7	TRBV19	ASALAGVWEQY
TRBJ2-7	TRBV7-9	ASSVLRGDEQY
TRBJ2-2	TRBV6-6	ASSYLRETGELF
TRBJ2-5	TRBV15	ATSRDYRGRGETQY
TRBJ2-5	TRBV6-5	ASSSDRGSETQY
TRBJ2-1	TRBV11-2	ASSLARNEQF
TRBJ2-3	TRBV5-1	ASSLEPAGGRDTQY
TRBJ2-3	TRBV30	AWSEKREGLYFTDTQY
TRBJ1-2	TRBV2	ASTEGPNYGYT
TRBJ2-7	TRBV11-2	ASRQGYEQY
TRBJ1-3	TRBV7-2	ASPPGGTSGNTIY
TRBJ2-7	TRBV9	ASTLEDGQFYEQY
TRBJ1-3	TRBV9	ASSFSGQSRNTIY
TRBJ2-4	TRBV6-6	ASRATGDIQY
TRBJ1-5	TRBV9	ASSVEGGPSPQH
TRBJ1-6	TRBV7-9	ASSLDRDISSYNSPLH
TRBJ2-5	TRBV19	ASSISPSETQY
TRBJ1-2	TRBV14	ASRRQGSNYGYT
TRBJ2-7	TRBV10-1	ASSAVPGTEQY
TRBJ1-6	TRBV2	ASSEALIYNSPLH